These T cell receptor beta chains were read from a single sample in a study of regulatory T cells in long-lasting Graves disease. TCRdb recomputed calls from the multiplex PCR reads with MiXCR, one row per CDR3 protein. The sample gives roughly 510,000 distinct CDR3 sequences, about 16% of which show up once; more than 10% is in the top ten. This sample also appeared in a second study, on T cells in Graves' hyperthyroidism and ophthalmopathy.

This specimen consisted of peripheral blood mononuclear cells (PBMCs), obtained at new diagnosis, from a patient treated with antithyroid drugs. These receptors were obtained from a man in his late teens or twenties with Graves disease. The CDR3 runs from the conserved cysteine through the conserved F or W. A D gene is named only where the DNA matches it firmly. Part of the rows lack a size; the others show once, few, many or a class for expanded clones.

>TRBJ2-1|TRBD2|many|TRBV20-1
CSARTGTSLNNEQFF
TGCAGTGCTAGGACCGGGACTAGTTTAAACAATGAGCAGTTCTTC
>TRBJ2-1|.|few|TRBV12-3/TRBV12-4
CASSSDENNEQFF
TGTGCCAGCAGCTCTGACGAGAACAATGAGCAGTTCTTC
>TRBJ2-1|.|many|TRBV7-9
CASRIGTSSYNEQFF
TGTGCCAGCAGGATTGGGACAAGCTCCTACAATGAGCAGTTCTTC
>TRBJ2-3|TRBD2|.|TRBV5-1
CASRLRLAGSTDTQYF
TGCGCCAGCAGACTGAGGCTAGCGGGTTCCACAGATACGCAGTATTTT
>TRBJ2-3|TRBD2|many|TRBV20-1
CSARPLGGGPTDTQYF
TGCAGTGCTAGGCCCCTTGGGGGAGGGCCTACAGATACGCAGTATTTT
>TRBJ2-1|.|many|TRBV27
CASSATGPQVDNEQFF
TGTGCCAGCAGTGCGACCGGGCCACAAGTGGACAATGAGCAGTTCTTC
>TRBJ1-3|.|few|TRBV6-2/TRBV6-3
CASSEPVSGNTIYF
TGTGCCAGCAGTGAACCTGTCTCTGGAAACACCATATATTTT
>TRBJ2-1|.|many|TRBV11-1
CASSQRDGGYNEQFF
TGTGCCAGCAGCCAAAGGGACGGCGGGTACAATGAGCAGTTCTTC
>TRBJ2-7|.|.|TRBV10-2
CASSGAEVTNEQYF
TGCGCCAGCAGTGGGGCCGAAGTAACGAACGAGCAGTACTTC
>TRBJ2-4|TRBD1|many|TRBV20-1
CSAHPGQLAKNIQYF
TGCAGTGCACATCCGGGACAGCTAGCCAAAAACATTCAGTACTTC
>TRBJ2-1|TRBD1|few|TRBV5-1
CASGGQGAYNEQFF
TGCGCCAGCGGTGGACAGGGAGCCTACAATGAGCAGTTCTTC
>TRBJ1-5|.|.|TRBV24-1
CATSDKNQPQHF
TGTGCCACCAGTGATAAAAATCAGCCCCAGCATTTT
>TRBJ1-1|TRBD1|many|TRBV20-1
CSARRPTGVDEAFF
TGCAGTGCTAGGCGGCCTACAGGGGTTGATGAAGCTTTCTTT
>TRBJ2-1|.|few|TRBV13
CASSLFAGSYNEQFF
TGTGCCAGCAGCTTATTCGCAGGCTCCTACAATGAGCAGTTCTTC
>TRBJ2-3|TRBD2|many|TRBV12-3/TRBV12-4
CASGGTSGTTDTQYF
TGTGCCAGCGGAGGGACTAGCGGGACTACAGATACGCAGTATTTT
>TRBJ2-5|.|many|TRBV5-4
CASSLRQTQYF
TGTGCCAGCAGCTTGCGGCAGACCCAGTACTTC
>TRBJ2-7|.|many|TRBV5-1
CASSLEWRGRFEQYF
TGCGCCAGCAGCTTGGAATGGAGGGGGCGGTTCGAGCAGTACTTC
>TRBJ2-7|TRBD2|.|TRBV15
CATSSQLAGGLEQYF
TGTGCCACCAGCAGCCAACTAGCGGGAGGGCTCGAGCAGTACTTC
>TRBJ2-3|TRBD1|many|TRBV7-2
CASSSYDRDPQYF
TGTGCCAGCAGCTCCTACGACAGGGACCCGCAGTATTTT
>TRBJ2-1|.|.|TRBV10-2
CASSETANNEQFF
TGCGCCAGCAGTGAGACAGCGAACAATGAGCAGTTCTTC
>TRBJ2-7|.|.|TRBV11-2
CVSSLFHEQYF
TGTGTCAGCAGCTTATTTCACGAGCAGTACTTC
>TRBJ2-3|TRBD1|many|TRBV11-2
CASSPQIQGPFTDTQYF
TGTGCCAGCAGCCCACAAATACAGGGGCCCTTCACAGATACGCAGTATTTT
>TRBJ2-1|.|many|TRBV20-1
CSALPYGLNNEQFF
TGCAGTGCGCTCCCATACGGACTCAACAATGAGCAGTTCTTC
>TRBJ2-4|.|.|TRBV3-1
CASSQASTVQYF
TGTGCCAGCAGCCAAGCGTCTACAGTTCAGTACTTC
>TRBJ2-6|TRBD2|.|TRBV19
CASSKRGLLVTSGANVLTF
TGTGCCAGTAGTAAGAGGGGACTACTAGTGACCTCTGGGGCCAACGTCCTGACTTTC
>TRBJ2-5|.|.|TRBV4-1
CASSQDGTAGETQYF
TGCGCCAGCAGCCAAGATGGTACAGCGGGAGAGACCCAGTACTTC
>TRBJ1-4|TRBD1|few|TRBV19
CASSNHRGLVLFF
TGTGCCAGTAGCAATCACAGGGGGCTGGTCCTGTTTTTT
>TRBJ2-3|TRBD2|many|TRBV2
CASSENSGSADTQYF
TGTGCCAGCAGTGAAAATAGCGGGAGTGCAGATACGCAGTATTTT
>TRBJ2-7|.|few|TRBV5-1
CASSRPPGRGSYEQYF
TGCGCCAGCAGCCGGCCGCCGGGACGGGGGTCCTACGAGCAGTACTTC
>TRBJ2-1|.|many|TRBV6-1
CASKWVWQGIDEQFF
TGTGCCAGCAAATGGGTGTGGCAGGGGATCGATGAGCAGTTCTTC
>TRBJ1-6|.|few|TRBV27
CASSLSPGVPPLHF
TGTGCCAGCAGTTTATCCCCCGGGGTTCCCCCCCTCCACTTT
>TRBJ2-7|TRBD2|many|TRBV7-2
CASSPSGTSGTYYEQYF
TGTGCCAGCAGCCCCTCCGGGACTAGCGGGACCTACTACGAGCAGTACTTC
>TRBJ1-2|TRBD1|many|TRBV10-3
CAISGTGDGYTF
TGTGCCATCAGTGGGACAGGGGATGGCTACACCTTC
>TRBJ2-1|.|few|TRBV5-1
CASSQSLGLLNEQFF
TGCGCCAGCAGCCAATCCCTCGGACTTCTCAATGAGCAGTTCTTC
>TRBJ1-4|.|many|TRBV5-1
CASSLVTSREKLFF
TGCGCCAGCAGCTTGGTAACCAGCCGAGAAAAACTGTTTTTT
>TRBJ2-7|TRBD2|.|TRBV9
CASSQRTSGTVVSSYEQYF
TGTGCCAGCAGCCAACGGACTAGCGGGACGGTAGTAAGCTCCTACGAGCAGTACTTC
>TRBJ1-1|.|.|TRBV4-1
CASSPPTDRRSSEAFF
TGCGCCAGCAGCCCGCCAACCGACAGGAGATCGTCGGAAGCTTTCTTT
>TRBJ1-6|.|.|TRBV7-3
CASSSGTHSPLHF
TGTGCCAGCAGCTCCGGGACACATTCACCCCTCCACTTT
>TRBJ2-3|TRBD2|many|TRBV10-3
CAISDSSGRADTQYF
TGTGCCATCAGTGATTCTAGCGGGAGAGCAGATACGCAGTATTTT
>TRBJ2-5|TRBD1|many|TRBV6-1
CASSPRPRGQGWETQYF
TGTGCCAGCAGCCCTAGACCCCGGGGACAGGGCTGGGAGACCCAGTACTTC
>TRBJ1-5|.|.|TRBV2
CASSPSGSTDTQHF
TGTGCCAGCAGTCCTAGCGGGAGTACAGATACGCAGCATTTT
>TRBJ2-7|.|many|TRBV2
CASHALRENYEQYF
TGTGCCAGCCATGCCTTGAGGGAAAACTACGAGCAGTACTTC
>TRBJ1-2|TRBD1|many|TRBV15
CATSREGQDHDYGYTF
TGTGCCACCAGCAGAGAGGGACAGGACCACGACTATGGCTACACCTTC
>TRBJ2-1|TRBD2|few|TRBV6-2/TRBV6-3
CASSYEGSGRTLIANEQFF
TGTGCCAGCAGTTACGAAGGTAGCGGGAGGACACTAATCGCCAATGAGCAGTTCTTC
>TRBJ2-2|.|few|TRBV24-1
CATSDLGQPELFF
TGTGCCACCAGTGACCTTGGACAGCCGGAGCTGTTTTTT
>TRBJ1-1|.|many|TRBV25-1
CASRTGTQRSAFF
TGTGCCAGCAGGACCGGGACGCAGAGATCGGCTTTCTTT
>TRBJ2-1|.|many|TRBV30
CAWSESADEQFF
TGTGCCTGGAGTGAGTCGGCGGATGAGCAGTTCTTC
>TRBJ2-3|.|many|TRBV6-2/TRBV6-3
CASQYPEDSWGTTDTQYF
TGTGCCAGCCAATACCCCGAGGATAGCTGGGGGACCACAGATACGCAGTATTTT
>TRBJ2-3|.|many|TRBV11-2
CASSLGWVAAHTDTQYF
TGTGCCAGCAGCTTAGGGTGGGTAGCGGCCCACACAGATACGCAGTATTTT
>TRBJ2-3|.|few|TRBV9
CASSVVGDTDTQYF
TGTGCCAGCAGCGTTGTGGGGGACACAGATACGCAGTATTTT
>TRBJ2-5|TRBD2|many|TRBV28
CASSGGADETQYF
TGTGCCAGCAGCGGGGGGGCCGACGAGACCCAGTACTTC
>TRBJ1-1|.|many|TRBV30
CAWSIGGLWTEAFF
TGTGCCTGGAGTATTGGAGGATTATGGACTGAAGCTTTCTTT
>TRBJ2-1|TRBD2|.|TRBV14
CASSQDVGTSYNEQFF
TGTGCCAGCAGCCAAGATGTCGGGACTAGCTACAATGAGCAGTTCTTC
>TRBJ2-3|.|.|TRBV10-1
CAGYTPDTQYF
TGCGCCGGATATACACCAGATACGCAGTATTTT
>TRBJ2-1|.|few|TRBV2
CASIDSYNEQFF
TGTGCCAGCATTGACTCCTACAATGAGCAGTTCTTC